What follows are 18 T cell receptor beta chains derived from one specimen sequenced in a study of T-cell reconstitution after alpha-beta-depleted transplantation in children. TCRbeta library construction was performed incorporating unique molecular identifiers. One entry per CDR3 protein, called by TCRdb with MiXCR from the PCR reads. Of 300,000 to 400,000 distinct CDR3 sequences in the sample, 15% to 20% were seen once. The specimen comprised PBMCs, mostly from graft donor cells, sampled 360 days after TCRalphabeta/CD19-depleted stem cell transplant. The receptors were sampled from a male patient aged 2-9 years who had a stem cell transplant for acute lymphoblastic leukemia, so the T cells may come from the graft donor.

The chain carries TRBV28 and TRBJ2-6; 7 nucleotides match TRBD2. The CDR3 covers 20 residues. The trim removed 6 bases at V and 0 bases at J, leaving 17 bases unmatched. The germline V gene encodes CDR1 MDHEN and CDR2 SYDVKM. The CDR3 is CASSPWGGGPDLSGANVLTF. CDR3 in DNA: TGTGCCAGCAGCCCATGGGGGGGAGGCCCTGACCTCTCTGGGGCCAACGTCCTGACTTTC.

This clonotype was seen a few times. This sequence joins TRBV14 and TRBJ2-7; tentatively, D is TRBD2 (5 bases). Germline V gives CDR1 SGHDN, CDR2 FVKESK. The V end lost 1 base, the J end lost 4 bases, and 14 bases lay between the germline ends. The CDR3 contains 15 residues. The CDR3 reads CASSQVRGNKYEQYF. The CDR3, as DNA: TGTGCCAGCAGCCAAGTGCGAGGGAACAAGTACGAGCAGTACTTC.

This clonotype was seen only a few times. The CDR3 DNA sequence: TGTGCCAGCAGCAAACAGGTTCCGAACACTGAAGCTTTCTTT. This translates into CASSKQVPNTEAFF. This chain joins TRBV7-9 and TRBJ1-1; the D gene is possibly TRBD1 (5 bases). The CDR3 has 14 residues. Between the trimmed V and J ends, which lost 5 bases and 1 base, there was a span of 11 bases. Germline CDR1 is SEHNR and CDR2 is FQNEAQ (reference sequence).

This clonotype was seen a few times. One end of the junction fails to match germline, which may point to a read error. In DNA form, the CDR3 reads TGTGCTAGCAGCATCCTAGGGACCGCTGGGACCCAGTACTTC. This translates into CASSILGTAGTQYF. The genes are TRBV7-7 and TRBJ2-5; D tentatively fits TRBD1 or TRBD2 (5 bases each). This CDR3 is built from 14 residues. Germline CDR1 and CDR2: SSHAT and FNYEAQ (reference sequence).

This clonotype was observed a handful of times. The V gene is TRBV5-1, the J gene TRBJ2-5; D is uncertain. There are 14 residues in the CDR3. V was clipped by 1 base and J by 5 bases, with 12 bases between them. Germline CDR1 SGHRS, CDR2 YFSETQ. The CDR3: CASSLSGKRETQYF. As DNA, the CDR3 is TGCGCCAGCAGCTTGTCCGGAAAGAGGGAGACCCAGTACTTC.

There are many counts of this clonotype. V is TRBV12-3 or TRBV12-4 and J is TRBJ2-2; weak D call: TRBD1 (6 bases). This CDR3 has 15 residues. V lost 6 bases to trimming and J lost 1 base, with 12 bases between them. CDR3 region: CASSDLGQNTGELFF. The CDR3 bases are TGTGCCAGCAGCGATTTGGGACAGAACACCGGGGAGCTGTTTTTT.

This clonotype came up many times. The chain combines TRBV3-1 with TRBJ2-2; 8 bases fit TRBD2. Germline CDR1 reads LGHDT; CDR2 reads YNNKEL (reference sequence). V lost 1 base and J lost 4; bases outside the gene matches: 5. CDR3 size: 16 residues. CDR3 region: CASSQAGTSGTGELFF. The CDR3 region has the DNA TGTGCCAGCAGCCAAGCGGGGACTAGTGGCACCGGGGAGCTGTTTTTT.

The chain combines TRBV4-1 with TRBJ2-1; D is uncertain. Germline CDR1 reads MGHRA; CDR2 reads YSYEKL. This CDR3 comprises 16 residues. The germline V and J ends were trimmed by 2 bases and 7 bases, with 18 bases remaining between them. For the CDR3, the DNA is TGCGCCAGCAGCCAACCGTCTAGACGCCCGGGTAATGAGCAGTTCTTC. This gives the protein CASSQPSRRPGNEQFF.

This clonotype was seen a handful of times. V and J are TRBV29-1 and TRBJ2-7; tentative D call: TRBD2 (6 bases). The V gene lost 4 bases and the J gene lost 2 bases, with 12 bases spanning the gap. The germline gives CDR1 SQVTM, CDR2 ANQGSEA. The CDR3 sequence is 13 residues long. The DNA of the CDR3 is TGCAGCGTTGTCCTAGGGGAGGCCTACGAGCAGTACTTC. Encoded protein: CSVVLGEAYEQYF.

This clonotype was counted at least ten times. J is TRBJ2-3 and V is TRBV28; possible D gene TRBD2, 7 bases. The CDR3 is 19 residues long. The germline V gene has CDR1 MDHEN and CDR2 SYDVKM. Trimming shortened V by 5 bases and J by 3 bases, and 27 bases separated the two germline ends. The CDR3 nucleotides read TGTGCCAGCAGTCTCGGGGGGCTTAGTACGGGAGGTCTTACAGATACGCAGTATTTT. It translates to CASSLGGLSTGGLTDTQYF.

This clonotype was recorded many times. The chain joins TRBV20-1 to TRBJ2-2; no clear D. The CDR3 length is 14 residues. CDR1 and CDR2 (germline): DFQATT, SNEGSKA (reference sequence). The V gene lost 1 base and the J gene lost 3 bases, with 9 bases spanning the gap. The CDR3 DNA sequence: TGCAGTGCTAGAGTTCCTACCCACACCGGGGAGCTGTTTTTT. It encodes CSARVPTHTGELFF.

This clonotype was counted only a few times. The CDR3 coding sequence is TGTGCCAGCAGTTTCATAGCGGGAGGCCGTCGAGAGCAGTACTTC. As protein: CASSFIAGGRREQYF. J is TRBJ2-7 and V is TRBV27; TRBD2 agrees at 10 bases. Germline V gene sequence: CDR1 MNHEY, CDR2 SMNVEV (reference sequence). The CDR3 spans 15 residues. The trim removed 3 bases at V and 7 bases at J, leaving 9 bases unmatched.

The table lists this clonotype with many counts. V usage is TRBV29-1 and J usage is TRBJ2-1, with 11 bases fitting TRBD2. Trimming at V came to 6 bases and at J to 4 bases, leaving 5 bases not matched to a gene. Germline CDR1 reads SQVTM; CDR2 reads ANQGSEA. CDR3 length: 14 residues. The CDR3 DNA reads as TGCAGCGTCCGGACTAGCGGGTTGTACAATGAGCAGTTCTTC. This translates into CSVRTSGLYNEQFF.

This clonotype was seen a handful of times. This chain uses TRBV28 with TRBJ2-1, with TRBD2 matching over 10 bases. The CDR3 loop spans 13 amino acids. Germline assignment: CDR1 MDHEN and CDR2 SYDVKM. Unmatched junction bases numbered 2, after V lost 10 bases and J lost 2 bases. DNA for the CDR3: TGTGCCACAGGACTAGCGGCCTACAATGAGCAGTTCTTC. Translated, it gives CATGLAAYNEQFF. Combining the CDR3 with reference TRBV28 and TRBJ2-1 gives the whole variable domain DVKVTQSSRYLVKRTGEKVFLECVQDMDHENMFWYRQDPGLGLRLIYFSYDVKMKEKGDIPEGYSVSREKKERFSLILESASTNQTSMYLCATGLAAYNEQFFGPGTRLTVL.

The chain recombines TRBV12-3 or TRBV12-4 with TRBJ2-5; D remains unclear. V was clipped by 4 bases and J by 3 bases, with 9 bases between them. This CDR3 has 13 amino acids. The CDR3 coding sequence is TGTGCCAGCAGTTCGGAAACAGAAGAGACCCAGTACTTC. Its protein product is CASSSETEETQYF.

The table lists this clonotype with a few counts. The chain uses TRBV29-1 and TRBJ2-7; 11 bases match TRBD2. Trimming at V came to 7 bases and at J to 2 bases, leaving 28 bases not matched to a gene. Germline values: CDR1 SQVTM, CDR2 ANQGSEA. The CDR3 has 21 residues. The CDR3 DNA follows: TGCAGCGCCCGGGGGTTAGCGGGAGGGCCCGACCTGGGAACCTCTACCTACGAGCAGTACTTC. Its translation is CSARGLAGGPDLGTSTYEQYF.

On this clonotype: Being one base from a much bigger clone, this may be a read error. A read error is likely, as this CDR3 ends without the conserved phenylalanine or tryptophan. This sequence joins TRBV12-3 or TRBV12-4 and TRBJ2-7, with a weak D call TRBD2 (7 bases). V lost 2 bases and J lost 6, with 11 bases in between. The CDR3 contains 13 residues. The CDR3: CASSLRGGGEQYS. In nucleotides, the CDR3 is TGTGCCAGCAGTTTAAGAGGGGGGGGCGAGCAGTACTCC.

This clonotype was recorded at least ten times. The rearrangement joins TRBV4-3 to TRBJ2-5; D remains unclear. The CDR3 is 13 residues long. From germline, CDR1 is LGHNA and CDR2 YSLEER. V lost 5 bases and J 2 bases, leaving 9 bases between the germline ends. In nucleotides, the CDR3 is TGCGCCAGCAGCTACAGAGCTCAAGAGACCCAGTACTTC. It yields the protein CASSYRAQETQYF.